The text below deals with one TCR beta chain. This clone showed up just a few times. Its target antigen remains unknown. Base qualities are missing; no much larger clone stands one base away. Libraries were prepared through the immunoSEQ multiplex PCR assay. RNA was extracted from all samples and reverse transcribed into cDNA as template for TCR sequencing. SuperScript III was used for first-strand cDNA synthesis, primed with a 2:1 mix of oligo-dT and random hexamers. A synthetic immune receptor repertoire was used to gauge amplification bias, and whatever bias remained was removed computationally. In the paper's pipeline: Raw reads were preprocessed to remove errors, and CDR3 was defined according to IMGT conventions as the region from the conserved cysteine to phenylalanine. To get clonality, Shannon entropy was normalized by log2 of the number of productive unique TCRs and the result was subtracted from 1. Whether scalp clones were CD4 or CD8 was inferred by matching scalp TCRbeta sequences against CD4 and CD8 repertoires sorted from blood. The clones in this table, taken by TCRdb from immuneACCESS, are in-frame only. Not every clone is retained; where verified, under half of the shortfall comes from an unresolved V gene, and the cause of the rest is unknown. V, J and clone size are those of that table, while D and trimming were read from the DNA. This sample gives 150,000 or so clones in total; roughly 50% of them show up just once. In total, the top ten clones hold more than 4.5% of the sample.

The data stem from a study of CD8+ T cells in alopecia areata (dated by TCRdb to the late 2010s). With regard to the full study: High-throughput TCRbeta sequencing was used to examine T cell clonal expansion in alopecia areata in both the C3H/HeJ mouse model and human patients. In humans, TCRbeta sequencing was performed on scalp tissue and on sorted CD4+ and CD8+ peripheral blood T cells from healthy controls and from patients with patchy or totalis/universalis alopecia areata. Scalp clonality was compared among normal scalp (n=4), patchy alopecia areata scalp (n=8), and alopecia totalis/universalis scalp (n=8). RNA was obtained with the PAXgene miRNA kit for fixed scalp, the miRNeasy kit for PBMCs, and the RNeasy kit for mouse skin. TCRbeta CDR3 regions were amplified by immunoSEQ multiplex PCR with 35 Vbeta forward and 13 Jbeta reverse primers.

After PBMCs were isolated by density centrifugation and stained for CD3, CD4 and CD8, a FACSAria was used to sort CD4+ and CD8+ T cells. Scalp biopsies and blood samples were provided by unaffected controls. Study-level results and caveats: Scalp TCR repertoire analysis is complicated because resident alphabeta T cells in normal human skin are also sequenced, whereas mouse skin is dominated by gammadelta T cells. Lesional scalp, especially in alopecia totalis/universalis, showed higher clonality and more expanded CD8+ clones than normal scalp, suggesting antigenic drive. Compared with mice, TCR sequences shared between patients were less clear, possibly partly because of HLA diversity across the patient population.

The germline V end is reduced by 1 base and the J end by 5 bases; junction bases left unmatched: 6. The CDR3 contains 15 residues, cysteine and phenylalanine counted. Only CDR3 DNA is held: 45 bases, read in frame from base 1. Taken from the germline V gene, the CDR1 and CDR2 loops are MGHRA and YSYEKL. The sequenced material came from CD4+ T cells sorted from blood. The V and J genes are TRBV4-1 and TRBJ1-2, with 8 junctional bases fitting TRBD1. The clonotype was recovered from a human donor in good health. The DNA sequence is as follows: TGCGCCAGCAGCCAAGGGGACAGGCCGGGGTATGGCTACACCTTC. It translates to CASSQGDRPGYGYTF.